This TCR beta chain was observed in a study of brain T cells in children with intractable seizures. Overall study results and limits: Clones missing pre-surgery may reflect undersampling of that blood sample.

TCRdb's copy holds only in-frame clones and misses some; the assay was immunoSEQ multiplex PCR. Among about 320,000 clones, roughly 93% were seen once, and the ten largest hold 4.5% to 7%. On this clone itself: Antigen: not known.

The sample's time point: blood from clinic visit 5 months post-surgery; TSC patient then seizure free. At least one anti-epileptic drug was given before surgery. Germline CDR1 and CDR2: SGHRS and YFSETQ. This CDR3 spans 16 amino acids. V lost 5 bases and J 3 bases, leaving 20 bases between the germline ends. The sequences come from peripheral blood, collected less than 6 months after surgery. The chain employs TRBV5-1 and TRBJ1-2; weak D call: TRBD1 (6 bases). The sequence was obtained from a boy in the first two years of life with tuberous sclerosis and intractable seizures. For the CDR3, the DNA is TGCGCCAGCAGAACCGAACAGGGTCAGGCTCACTATGGCTACACCTTC. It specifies CASRTEQGQAHYGYTF.